What follows are 27 T cell receptor beta chains derived from one specimen sequenced in a study of cytomegalovirus exposure and HLA in healthy donors. Primers for the PCR totalled 60 Vbeta and 13 Jbeta. Assay used: immunoSEQ multiplex PCR; TCRdb lists only in-frame clones, some missing. The data hold around 180,000 clones, with around 82% observed a single time. Sequencing was carried out using PBMCs. The receptor source for this set is a man aged 40-49 years in good health and CMV-seronegative.

The gene calls are TRBV7-2 and TRBJ2-7; 7 bases align to TRBD2. The ends lost 3 bases at V and 4 bases at J; junction bases unmatched: 12. From germline, CDR1 is SGHTA and CDR2 FQGNSA. The CDR3 is made up of 16 amino acids. The DNA of the CDR3 is TGTGCCAGCAGCTTGCGACTAGCTGGGATCGGTTACGAGCAGTACTTC. It specifies CASSLRLAGIGYEQYF.

V and J are TRBV4-1 and TRBJ1-4, with D perhaps matching TRBD1 (5 bases). From germline, CDR1 is MGHRA and CDR2 YSYEKL. The CDR3 has 15 residues. V lost 3 bases to trimming and J lost 2 bases, with 10 bases between them. The CDR3 sequence: CASSQRQLTNEKLFF. The CDR3 region has the DNA TGCGCCAGCAGCCAGAGACAGCTGACTAATGAAAAACTGTTTTTT.

The genes are TRBV7-2 and TRBJ1-2; TRBD1 matches at 8 bases. The CDR3 extends over 14 amino acids. The J segment lost 8 bases and the V segment lost 4 bases, leaving 9 bases of the junction unmatched. Germline CDR1 and CDR2: SGHTA and FQGNSA. In nucleotides, the CDR3 is TGTGCCAGCAGCTATCAGCTCAGGACAGGGGGCTACACCTTC. Its protein is CASSYQLRTGGYTF.

This rearrangement joins TRBV7-2 to TRBJ2-4; 8 positions match TRBD1. This CDR3 has 17 amino acids. Germline V gene sequence: CDR1 SGHTA, CDR2 FQGNSA. V dropped 1 base and J dropped 4; count of bases not matched to a gene: 9. CDR3 sequence: CASSLVTPRDRKNIQYF. DNA for the CDR3: TGTGCCAGCAGCTTAGTAACTCCCCGGGACAGGAAAAACATTCAGTACTTC.

The chain uses TRBV9 and TRBJ2-3, with 8 bases identical to TRBD2. Germline values: CDR1 SGDLS, CDR2 YYNGEE. This CDR3 spans 15 amino acids. V dropped 0 bases and J dropped 5; count of bases not matched to a gene: 5. The CDR3 nucleotides are TGTGCCAGCAGCGTAGGGAACGGGAGGGGAGATACGCAGTATTTT. This translates into CASSVGNGRGDTQYF.

The chain carries TRBV2 and TRBJ1-6; 7 bases are shared with TRBD1. This CDR3 is built from 15 residues. The trim removed 6 bases at V and 7 bases at J, leaving 9 bases unmatched. Per the germline V gene, CDR1 is SNHLY and CDR2 is FYNNEI. CDR3 sequence: CASSLRDRSNSPLHF. The CDR3 nucleotides read TGTGCCAGCAGCCTCCGGGACAGATCAAATTCACCCCTCCACTTT.

V and J are TRBV27 and TRBJ1-1; possibly TRBD1 for D (5 bases). CDR1 is MNHEY and CDR2 is SMNVEV in the germline V gene (reference sequence). The germline V and J ends were trimmed by 3 bases and 4 bases, with 12 bases remaining between them. The CDR3 is 14 residues long. CDR3 sequence: CASSLEGGGTEAFF. The CDR3 DNA reads as TGTGCCAGCAGTTTGGAGGGCGGGGGCACTGAAGCTTTCTTT.

This chain connects TRBV10-3 to TRBJ2-7; TRBD2 matches at 8 bases. The CDR3 sequence is 14 residues long. Per germline, CDR1 ENHRY and CDR2 SYGVKD. J lost 13 bases, V lost 6 bases, and 17 bases had no gene match. The CDR3 nucleotides are TGTGCCATCAGGAGCGAGGACCGCGGGGGGCCCGGATACTTC. Residues: CAIRSEDRGGPGYF.

The chain couples TRBV9 to TRBJ2-3; TRBD2 matches at 8 bases. Germline trimming cut 3 bases from V and 4 bases from J; bases unmatched to any gene: 13. The CDR3 has 17 residues. CDR1 and CDR2 (germline): SGDLS, YYNGEE. The CDR3 nucleotides are TGTGCCAGCAGCGGATCAGCCGGGACTAGATCTGCAGATACGCAGTATTTT. Encoded protein: CASSGSAGTRSADTQYF. Complete variable domain (other parts from reference TRBV9 and TRBJ2-3): DSGVTQTPKHLITATGQRVTLRCSPRSGDLSVYWYQQSLDQGLQFLIQYYNGEERAKGNILERFSAQQFPDLHSELNLSSLELGDSALYFCASSGSAGTRSADTQYFGPGTRLTVL.

The rearrangement uses TRBV18 and TRBJ2-7; D gene unclear. V lost 1 base and J 2 bases, leaving 6 bases between the germline ends. This CDR3 is built from 13 residues. Germline V CDR1 and CDR2: KGHSH, LQKENI. This CDR3 reads CASSPRRPYEQYF. The CDR3 coding sequence is TGTGCCAGCTCACCACGCAGGCCCTACGAGCAGTACTTC.

The J gene is TRBJ2-1, the V gene TRBV10-1, with 7 bases lining up with TRBD1. Germline trimming cut 6 bases from V and 5 bases from J; bases unmatched to any gene: 10. CDR1 is WNHNN, CDR2 SYGVQD, per germline (reference sequence). CDR3 length: 15 amino acids. DNA for the CDR3: TGCGCCAGCAGGTGGAGTAGGGGGCAGGACAATGAGCAGTTCTTC. This translates into CASRWSRGQDNEQFF.

This chain joins TRBV7-2 and TRBJ2-3; TRBD2 agrees at 7 bases. With 2 bases clipped from V and 10 bases from J, the junction kept 12 bases outside the gene matches. Germline CDR1 SGHTA, CDR2 FQGNSA. CDR3 size: 15 residues. The CDR3 sequence: CASSLITGSRGAQYF. The CDR3 coding sequence is TGTGCCAGCAGCTTAATCACCGGGTCCCGGGGGGCGCAGTATTTT.

V gene TRBV7-2 combines with J gene TRBJ1-2; D gene unclear. Trimming stripped 7 bases from V and 3 bases from J, with 15 bases between. The V gene's germline CDR1 is SGHTA and CDR2 FQGNSA. The CDR3 length is 14 residues. The CDR3 protein is CASTPYLSDYGYTF. The CDR3 DNA reads as TGTGCCAGCACCCCCTATTTATCGGACTATGGCTACACCTTC.

The chain employs TRBV9 and TRBJ2-4; 13 nucleotides align to TRBD2. CDR1 is SGDLS and CDR2 is YYNGEE in the germline V gene. There are 16 residues in the CDR3. The V gene end was trimmed by 3 bases and the J gene end by 4 bases; junction bases not matched to a gene: 4. The CDR3 DNA follows: TGTGCCAGCAGCGGCGGACTAGCGGGAGTAAAAAACATTCAGTACTTC. Protein: CASSGGLAGVKNIQYF.

This chain joins TRBV5-8 and TRBJ1-2; 11 bases match TRBD1. This CDR3 is built from 15 residues. Germline assignment: CDR1 SGHTS and CDR2 YDEGEE. J gave up 2 bases and V 4 bases, and 4 bases lay outside the gene matches. The CDR3: CASSPGQGANYGYTF. In DNA form, the CDR3 reads TGTGCCAGCAGCCCCGGACAGGGGGCCAACTATGGCTACACCTTC.

Notes on this clone: Other nucleotide sequences from this sample produce the same CDR3. The rearrangement links TRBV9 to TRBJ1-1; a possible D gene is TRBD1 (6 bases). CDR3 length: 15 amino acids. With 4 bases removed from V and 1 base from J, the gap between germline ends came to 14 bases. Germline V lookup: CDR1 SGDLS, CDR2 YYNGEE. In DNA, the CDR3 is TGTGCCAGCAGCCCTTTAACAGGGAGGAACACTGAAGCTTTCTTT. This gives the protein CASSPLTGRNTEAFF.

This clone has more than one count but fewer than ten. This chain links TRBV6-1 with TRBJ2-7, with a tentative D call TRBD1 (7 bases). CDR1 is MNHNS and CDR2 is SASEGT in the germline V gene. The CDR3 is 13 residues long. The ends were cut back, 4 bases at V and 6 bases at J, with 13 bases in the middle. Here the CDR3 reads CASSGAGGGEQYF. The CDR3 coding sequence is TGTGCCAGCAGTGGGGCAGGGGGAGGCGAGCAGTACTTC.

The rearrangement links TRBV30 to TRBJ2-5; D might be TRBD1 (6 bases). This CDR3 contains 13 residues. Per germline, CDR1 GTSNPN and CDR2 SVGIG (reference sequence). V lost 5 bases and J lost 2, with 12 bases in between. The CDR3 protein is CAWGGQSQETQYF. The CDR3 nucleotides read TGTGCCTGGGGAGGACAGTCACAAGAGACCCAGTACTTC.

The V gene is TRBV19, the J gene TRBJ2-2; tentative D call: TRBD2 (7 bases). CDR1 and CDR2 (germline): LNHDA, SQIVND (reference sequence). The V end was cut by 7 bases, the J end by 7 bases, with 16 bases between. This CDR3 is 14 amino acids long. The CDR3 sequence: CASTLGGEGGELFF. The CDR3 bases are TGTGCCAGTACTCTAGGGGGGGAGGGCGGGGAGCTGTTTTTT.

The sample holds a few counts of this clone. The rearrangement joins TRBV4-3 to TRBJ1-4; D is undetermined. V was clipped by 0 bases and J by 8 bases, with 13 bases between them. This CDR3 region has 15 residues. CDR1 LGHNA and CDR2 YSLEER come from the germline V gene. The CDR3 spells CASSQDPGSGEKLFF. DNA of the CDR3: TGCGCCAGCAGCCAAGATCCGGGATCTGGGGAAAAACTGTTTTTT.

The genes are TRBV30 and TRBJ1-6, with 7 bases aligning to TRBD1. The CDR3 length is 13 residues. Trimming removed 5 bases from V and 13 bases from J; junction bases left unmatched: 11. CDR1 and CDR2 from the germline V gene are GTSNPN and SVGIG (reference sequence). The CDR3, as DNA: TGTGCCTGGGCCCCCGGGACAGCACTTCCCCTCCACTTT. Translation gives CAWAPGTALPLHF.

This chain joins TRBV18 and TRBJ2-2; a weak D match, TRBD2 (7 bases). The CDR3 extends over 16 amino acids. V lost 2 bases and J lost 3, with 13 bases in between. From germline, CDR1 is KGHSH and CDR2 LQKENI. This CDR3 is CASSPYTGRDTGELFF. In DNA form, the CDR3 reads TGTGCCAGCTCACCATACACAGGGAGGGACACCGGGGAGCTGTTTTTT. Using reference TRBV18 and TRBJ2-2 for the parts outside the CDR3, the full variable domain is NAGVMQNPRHLVRRRGQEARLRCSPMKGHSHVYWYRQLPEEGLKFMVYLQKENIIDESGMPKERFSAEFPKEGPSILRIQQVVRGDSAAYFCASSPYTGRDTGELFFGEGSRLTVL.

The chain recombines TRBV20-1 with TRBJ2-5; 9 nucleotides agree with TRBD2. Germline loops: CDR1 DFQATT, CDR2 SNEGSKA (reference sequence). The J segment lost 5 bases and the V segment lost 6 bases, leaving 1 base of the junction unmatched. The CDR3 is 11 amino acids. CDR3 DNA sequence: TGCAGTGCCGGGACTAGCGAGACCCAGTACTTC. This sequence encodes CSAGTSETQYF.

The chain recombines TRBV5-4 with TRBJ1-5, with TRBD1 identical over 10 bases. Germline values: CDR1 SGHNT, CDR2 YYREEE (reference sequence). The CDR3 is 15 amino acids. V shed 2 bases and J 7 bases; nucleotides not matched to a gene: 6. CDR3 DNA sequence: TGTGCCAGCAGCTTAGGTGGACAGGGGGTCCAGCCCCAGCATTTT. As protein: CASSLGGQGVQPQHF.

This rearrangement joins TRBV6-1 to TRBJ1-2; unclear D gene. CDR3 length: 13 residues. V dropped 7 bases and J dropped 8 bases, with 17 bases sitting between them. Germline V gives CDR1 MNHNS, CDR2 SASEGT. Here the CDR3 DNA reads TGTGCCAGCATGGGCCGGGGATCGGAGGGCTACACCTTC. It translates to CASMGRGSEGYTF.

This clone came up a few times. The V gene is TRBV5-6, the J gene TRBJ1-5; D gene uncertain. Germline assignment: CDR1 SGHDT and CDR2 YYEEEE. The CDR3 spans 16 residues. V lost 1 base, J lost 2 bases, and 13 bases lay in between. The CDR3 loop reads CASSLLRMQGNQPQHF. The CDR3 DNA follows: TGTGCCAGCAGCTTGTTGCGCATGCAAGGCAATCAGCCCCAGCATTTT.

This clone was counted once. The chain has TRBV10-3 and TRBJ2-7; perhaps TRBD1 as D (5 bases). Between the trimmed V and J ends, which lost 1 base and 2 bases, there was a span of 18 bases. This CDR3 comprises 17 residues. Germline loops: CDR1 ENHRY, CDR2 SYGVKD. CDR3 loop: CAISEWGEHGAPYEQYF. The CDR3 bases are TGTGCCATCAGTGAGTGGGGTGAGCATGGGGCTCCCTACGAGCAGTACTTC.